This note documents a single T cell receptor beta chain sequence. Its antigen is still unknown. Trimming took 0 bases from V and 2 from J; bases not matched to a gene: 3. CDR1 is SGHRS, CDR2 YFSETQ, per germline. The CDR3 sequence is 15 residues long. The data were obtained in a study of cytomegalovirus exposure and HLA in healthy donors. The study, taken as a whole, reports: A few V segments could not be told apart, such as TRBV6-2 and TRBV6-3, and were left out.

The PCR employed 60 Vbeta primers together with 13 Jbeta primers. Assay used: immunoSEQ multiplex PCR; TCRdb lists only in-frame clones, some missing. This table holds about 150,000 clones, about 79% found once. Input material: PBMCs. The chain is built from TRBV5-1 and TRBJ2-3; TRBD2 matches 7 bases. The receptor was derived from a male donor in good health and CMV-seronegative. The CDR3 sequence: CASSLVERDTDTQYF. DNA of the CDR3: TGCGCCAGCAGCTTGGTCGAGCGGGACACAGATACGCAGTATTTT.